The T cell receptor beta chain under discussion was sequenced for a study of blood T cell repertoires in COVID-19. Study context: Samples of COVID-19 (acute and convalescent) were obtained from the United States, Italy and Spain. Sources were T cells, B-cell-depleted T cells, or PBMCs; the material itself was cDNA or gDNA.

CDR1 is LNHDA and CDR2 is SQIVND in the germline V gene (reference sequence). This CDR3 has 13 amino acids. Germline trimming cut 4 bases from V and 8 bases from J; bases unmatched to any gene: 6. This clone was counted between two and nine times. In the authors' workflow: Researchers report that nucleated cell counts were estimated from reference gene primer amplification. Profiling relied on immunoSEQ multiplex PCR, and the TCRdb table lists in-frame clones only, not all of them. That table is the source of V, J and clone size, and D and trimming were worked out from the DNA. The profile shows tens of thousands of clones, over 70% of them singletons.

The J gene is TRBJ1-2, the V gene TRBV19, with TRBD1 matching 8 bases. This TCR was sampled from a man in his forties or fifties with acute or convalescent COVID-19. Material for sequencing was peripheral blood. Here the CDR3 DNA reads TGTGCCAGTAGTACTTCGACAGGGGCCGGCTACACCTTC. This sequence encodes CASSTSTGAGYTF.